Below, one T cell receptor (beta chain) is given with its context. Its antigen remains unidentified. CDR3 size: 11 residues. Germline CDR1 reads MNHEY; CDR2 reads SVGAGI. V was trimmed by 7 bases and J by 12 bases, leaving 16 bases between them. A multiplex PCR was run with 60 Vbeta primers and 13 Jbeta primers. Profiled with immunoSEQ multiplex PCR; TCRdb holds only in-frame clones, not every one. The sample lists more than 95,000 clones, over 70% occurring once. The data stem from a study of cytomegalovirus exposure and HLA in healthy donors. Study-wide background: As released early, the data held 85 million to 95 million unique TCRs from HLA-typed donors.

Healthy donors of bone marrow made up the group. Notes on the study in general: The authors enumerated roughly 160 TCR beta chains as linked to cytomegalovirus.

The V call is TRBV6-5, the J call TRBJ2-7; no clear D gene. The material sequenced was PBMCs. The origin of this receptor is a woman between 45 and 60 years old in good health and CMV-seropositive. The CDR3 reads CASTIPQVRYF. The CDR3, as DNA: TGTGCCAGCACCATCCCCCAAGTTAGGTACTTC.